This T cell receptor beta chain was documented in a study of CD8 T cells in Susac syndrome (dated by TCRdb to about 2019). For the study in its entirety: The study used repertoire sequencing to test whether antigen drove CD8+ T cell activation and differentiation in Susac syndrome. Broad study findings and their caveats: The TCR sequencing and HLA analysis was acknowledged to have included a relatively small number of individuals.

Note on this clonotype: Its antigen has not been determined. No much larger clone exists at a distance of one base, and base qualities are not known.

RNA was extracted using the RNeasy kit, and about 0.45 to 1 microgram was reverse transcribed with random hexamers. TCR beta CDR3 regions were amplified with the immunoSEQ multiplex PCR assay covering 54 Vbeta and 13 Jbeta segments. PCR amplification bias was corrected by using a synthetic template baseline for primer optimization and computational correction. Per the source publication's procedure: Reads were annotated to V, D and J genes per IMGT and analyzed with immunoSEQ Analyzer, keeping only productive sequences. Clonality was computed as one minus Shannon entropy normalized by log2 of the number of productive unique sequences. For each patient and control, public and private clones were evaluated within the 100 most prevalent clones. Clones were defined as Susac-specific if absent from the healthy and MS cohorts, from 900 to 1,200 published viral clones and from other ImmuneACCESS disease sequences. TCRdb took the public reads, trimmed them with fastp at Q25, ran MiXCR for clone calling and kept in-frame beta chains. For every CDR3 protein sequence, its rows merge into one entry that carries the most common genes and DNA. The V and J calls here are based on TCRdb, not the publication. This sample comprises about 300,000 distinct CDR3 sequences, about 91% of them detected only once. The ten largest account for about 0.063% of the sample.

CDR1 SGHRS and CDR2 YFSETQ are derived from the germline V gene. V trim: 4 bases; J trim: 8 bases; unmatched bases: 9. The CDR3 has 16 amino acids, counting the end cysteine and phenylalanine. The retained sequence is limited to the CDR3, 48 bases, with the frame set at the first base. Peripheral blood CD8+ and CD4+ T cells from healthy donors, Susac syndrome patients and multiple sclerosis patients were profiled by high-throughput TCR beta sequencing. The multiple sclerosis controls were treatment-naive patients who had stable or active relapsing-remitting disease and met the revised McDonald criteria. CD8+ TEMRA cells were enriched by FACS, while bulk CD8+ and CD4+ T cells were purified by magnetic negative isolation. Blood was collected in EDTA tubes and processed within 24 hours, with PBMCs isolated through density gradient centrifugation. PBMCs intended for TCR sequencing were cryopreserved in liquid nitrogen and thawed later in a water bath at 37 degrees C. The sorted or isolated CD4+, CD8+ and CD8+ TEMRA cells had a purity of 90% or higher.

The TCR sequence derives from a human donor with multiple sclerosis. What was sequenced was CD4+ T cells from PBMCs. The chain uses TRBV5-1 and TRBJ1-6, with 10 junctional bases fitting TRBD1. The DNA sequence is TGCGCCAGCAGCCCCACCCCCGGGACAGGGGATTCACCCCTCCACTTT. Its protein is CASSPTPGTGDSPLHF.